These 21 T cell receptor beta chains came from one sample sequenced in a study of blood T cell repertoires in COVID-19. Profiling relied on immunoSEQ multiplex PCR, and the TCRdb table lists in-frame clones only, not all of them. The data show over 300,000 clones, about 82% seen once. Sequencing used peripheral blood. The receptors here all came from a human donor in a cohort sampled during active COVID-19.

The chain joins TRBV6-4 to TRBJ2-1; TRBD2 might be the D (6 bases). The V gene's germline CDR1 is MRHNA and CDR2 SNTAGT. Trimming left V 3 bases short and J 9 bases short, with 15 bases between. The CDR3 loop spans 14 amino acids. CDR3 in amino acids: CASSESGVGGEQFF. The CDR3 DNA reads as TGTGCCAGCAGTGAATCGGGGGTCGGGGGTGAGCAGTTCTTC.

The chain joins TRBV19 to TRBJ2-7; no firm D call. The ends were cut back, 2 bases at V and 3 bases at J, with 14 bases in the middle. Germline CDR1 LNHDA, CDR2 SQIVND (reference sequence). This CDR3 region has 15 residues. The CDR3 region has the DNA TGTGCCAGTAGTATATCAACAGACATTTACTACGAGCAGTACTTC. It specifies CASSISTDIYYEQYF.

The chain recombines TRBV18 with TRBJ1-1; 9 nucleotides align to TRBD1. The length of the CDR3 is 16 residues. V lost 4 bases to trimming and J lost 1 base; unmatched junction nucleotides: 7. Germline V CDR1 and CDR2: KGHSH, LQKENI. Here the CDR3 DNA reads TGTGCCAGCTCACGACTGCCGGGACAGGGGAACACTGAAGCTTTCTTT. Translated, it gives CASSRLPGQGNTEAFF.

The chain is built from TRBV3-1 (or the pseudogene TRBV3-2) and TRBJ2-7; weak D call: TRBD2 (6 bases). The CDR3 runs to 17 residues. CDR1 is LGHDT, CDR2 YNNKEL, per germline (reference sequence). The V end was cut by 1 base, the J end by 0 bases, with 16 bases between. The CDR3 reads CASSQGGPRESSYEQYF. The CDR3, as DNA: TGTGCCAGCAGCCAAGGCGGGCCCCGGGAGAGCTCCTACGAGCAGTACTTC.

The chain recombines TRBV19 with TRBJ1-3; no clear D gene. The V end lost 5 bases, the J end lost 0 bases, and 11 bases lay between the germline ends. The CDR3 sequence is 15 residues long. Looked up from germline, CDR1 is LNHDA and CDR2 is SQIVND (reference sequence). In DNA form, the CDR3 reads TGTGCCAGTAGTCCAACTGTGAGCTCTGGAAACACCATATATTTT. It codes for CASSPTVSSGNTIYF.

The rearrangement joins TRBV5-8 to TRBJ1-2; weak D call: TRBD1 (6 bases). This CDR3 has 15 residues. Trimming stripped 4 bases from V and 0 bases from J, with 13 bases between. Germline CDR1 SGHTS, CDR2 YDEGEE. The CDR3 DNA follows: TGTGCCAGCAGCAGAGGACAGCGTACTAACTATGGCTACACCTTC. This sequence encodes CASSRGQRTNYGYTF.

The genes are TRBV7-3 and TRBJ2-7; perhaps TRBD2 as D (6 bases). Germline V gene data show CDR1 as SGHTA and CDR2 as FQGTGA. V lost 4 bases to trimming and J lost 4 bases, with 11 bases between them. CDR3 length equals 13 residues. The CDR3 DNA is TGTGCCAGCAGCTCCAATGGAGGGTACGAGCAGTACTTC. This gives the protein CASSSNGGYEQYF. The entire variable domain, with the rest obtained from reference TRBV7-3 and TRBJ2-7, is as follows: GAGVSQTPSNKVTEKGKYVELRCDPISGHTALYWYRQSLGQGPEFLIYFQGTGAADDSGLPNDRFFAVRPEGSVSTLKIQRTERGDSAVYLCASSSNGGYEQYFGPGTRLTVT.

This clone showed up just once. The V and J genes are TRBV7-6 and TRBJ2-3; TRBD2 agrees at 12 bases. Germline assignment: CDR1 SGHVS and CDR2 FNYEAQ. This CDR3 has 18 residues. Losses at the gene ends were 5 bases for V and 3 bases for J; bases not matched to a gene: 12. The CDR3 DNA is TGTGCCAGCAGCCCAGACTGGGCTAGCGGGGGGGTGACAGATACGCAGTATTTT. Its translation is CASSPDWASGGVTDTQYF.

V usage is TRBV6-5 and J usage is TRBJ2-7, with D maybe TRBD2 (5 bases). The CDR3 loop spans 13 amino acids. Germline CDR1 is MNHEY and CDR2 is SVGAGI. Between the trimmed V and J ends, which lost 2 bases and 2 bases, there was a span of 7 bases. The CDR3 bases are TGTGCCAGCAGTTACCCCGGGACCTACGAGCAGTACTTC. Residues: CASSYPGTYEQYF.

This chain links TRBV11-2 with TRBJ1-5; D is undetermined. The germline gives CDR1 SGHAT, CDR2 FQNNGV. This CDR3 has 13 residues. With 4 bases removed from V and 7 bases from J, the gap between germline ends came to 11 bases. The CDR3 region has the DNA TGTGCCAGCAGCTCCCAGCGAGGGCAGCCCCAGCATTTT. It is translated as CASSSQRGQPQHF.

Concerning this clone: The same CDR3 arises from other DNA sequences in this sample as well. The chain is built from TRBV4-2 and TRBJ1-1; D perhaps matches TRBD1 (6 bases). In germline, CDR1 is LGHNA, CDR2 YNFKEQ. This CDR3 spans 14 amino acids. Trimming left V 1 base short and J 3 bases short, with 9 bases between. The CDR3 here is CASSQGGGDTEAFF. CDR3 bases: TGTGCCAGCAGCCAAGGAGGGGGGGACACTGAAGCTTTCTTT.

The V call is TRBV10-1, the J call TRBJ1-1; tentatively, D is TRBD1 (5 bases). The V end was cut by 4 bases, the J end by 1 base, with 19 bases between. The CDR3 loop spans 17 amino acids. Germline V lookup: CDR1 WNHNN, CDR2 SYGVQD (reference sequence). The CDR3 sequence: CASSGPGGGVGNTEAFF. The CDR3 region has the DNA TGCGCCAGCAGTGGGCCCGGGGGGGGAGTGGGGAACACTGAAGCTTTCTTT.

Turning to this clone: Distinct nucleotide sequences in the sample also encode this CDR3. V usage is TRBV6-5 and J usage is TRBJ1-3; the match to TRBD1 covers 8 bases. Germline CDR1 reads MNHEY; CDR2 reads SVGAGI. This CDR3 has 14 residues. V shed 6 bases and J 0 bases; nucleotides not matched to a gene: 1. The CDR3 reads CASRTGGSGNTIYF. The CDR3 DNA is TGTGCCAGCAGAACAGGGGGCTCTGGAAACACCATATATTTT.

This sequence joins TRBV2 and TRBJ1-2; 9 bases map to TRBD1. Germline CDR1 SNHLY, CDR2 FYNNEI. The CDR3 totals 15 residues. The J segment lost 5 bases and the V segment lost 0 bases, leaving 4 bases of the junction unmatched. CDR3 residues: CASSEAGQGLYGYTF. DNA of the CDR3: TGTGCCAGCAGTGAAGCAGGACAGGGGTTGTATGGCTACACCTTC.

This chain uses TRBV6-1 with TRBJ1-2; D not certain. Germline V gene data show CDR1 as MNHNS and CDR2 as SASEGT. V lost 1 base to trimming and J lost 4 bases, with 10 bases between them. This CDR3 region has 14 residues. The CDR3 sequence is CASSEGGGVYGYTF. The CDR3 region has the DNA TGTGCCAGCAGTGAAGGTGGAGGCGTCTATGGCTACACCTTC.

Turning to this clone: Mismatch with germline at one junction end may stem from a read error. The CDR3 DNA is TGTGCCAGTATCATGGGGGGGAGGTTT. This gives the protein CASIMGGRF. V and J are TRBV19 and TRBJ2-2; the match to TRBD2 covers 7 bases. This CDR3 comprises 9 residues. CDR1 is LNHDA and CDR2 is SQIVND in the germline V gene (reference sequence). Full variable domain (outside the CDR3, taken from reference TRBV19 and TRBJ2-2): DGGITQSPKYLFRKEGQNVTLSCEQNLNHDAMYWYRQDPGQGLRLIYYSQIVNDFQKGDIAEGYSVSREKKESFPLTVTSAQKNPTAFYLCASIMGGRFGEGSRLTVL.

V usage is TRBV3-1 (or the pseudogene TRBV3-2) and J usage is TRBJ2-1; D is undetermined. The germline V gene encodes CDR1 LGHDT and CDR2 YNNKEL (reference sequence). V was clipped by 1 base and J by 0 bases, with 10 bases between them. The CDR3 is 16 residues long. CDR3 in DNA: TGTGCCAGCAGCCAAGTCCGTCCCAGCTCCTACAATGAGCAGTTCTTC. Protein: CASSQVRPSSYNEQFF.

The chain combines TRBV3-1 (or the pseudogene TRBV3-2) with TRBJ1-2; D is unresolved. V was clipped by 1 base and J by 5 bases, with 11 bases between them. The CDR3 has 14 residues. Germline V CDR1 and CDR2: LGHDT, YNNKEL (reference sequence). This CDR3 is CASSQASVFYGYTF. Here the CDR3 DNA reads TGTGCCAGCAGCCAAGCTTCAGTTTTTTATGGCTACACCTTC.

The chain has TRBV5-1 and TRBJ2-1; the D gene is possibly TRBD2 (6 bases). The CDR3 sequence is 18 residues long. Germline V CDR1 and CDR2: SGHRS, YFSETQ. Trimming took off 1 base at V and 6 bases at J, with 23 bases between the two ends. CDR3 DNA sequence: TGCGCCAGCAGCTTGAAGATCTGGCGGGGCTCCGGTCGCAATGAGCAGTTCTTC. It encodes CASSLKIWRGSGRNEQFF.

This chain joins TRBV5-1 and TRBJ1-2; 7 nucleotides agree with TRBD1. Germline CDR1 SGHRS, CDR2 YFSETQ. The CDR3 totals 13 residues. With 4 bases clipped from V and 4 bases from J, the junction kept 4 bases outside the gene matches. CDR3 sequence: CASSRDSPYGYTF. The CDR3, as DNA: TGCGCCAGCAGCCGGGACAGTCCCTATGGCTACACCTTC.

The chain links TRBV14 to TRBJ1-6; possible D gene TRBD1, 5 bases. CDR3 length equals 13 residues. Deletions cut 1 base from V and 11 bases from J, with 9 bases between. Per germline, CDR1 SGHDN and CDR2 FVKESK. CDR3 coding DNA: TGTGCCAGCAGCCAAGCGCGGGGGACACCCCTCCACTTT. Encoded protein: CASSQARGTPLHF.